Listed below are T cell receptor beta chains from one sample, sequenced in a study of blood T cells in healthy people across ages. TCRdb itself ran the 5' RACE reads through MiXCR, one entry per CDR3 protein. The sample holds 700,000 to 800,000 distinct CDR3 sequences; around 40% are singletons and the top ten take 20% to 25%. Sequenced: blood. The receptors were sampled from a woman aged 55-70 years in good health. CDR3s include the opening cysteine and the closing phenylalanine or tryptophan. Fields, in order: clone size, J gene, V gene, D gene, CDR3 protein, CDR3 DNA. A D gene is named only where the DNA matches it firmly. Rows may omit the clone size; those that give it use once, few, many or a size class.

clone size: -
J gene: TRBJ1-1
V gene: TRBV4-1
D gene: TRBD1
CDR3 protein: CASSQDIGGQVGVNTEAFF
CDR3 DNA: TGCGCCAGCAGCCAAGATATTGGTGGACAGGTGGGGGTTAACACTGAAGCTTTCTTT

clone size: few
J gene: TRBJ1-2
V gene: TRBV28
D gene: TRBD1
CDR3 protein: CASTQGGPYGYTF
CDR3 DNA: TGTGCCAGCACCCAGGGGGGTCCTTATGGCTACACCTTC

clone size: few
J gene: TRBJ2-3
V gene: TRBV14
D gene: TRBD1
CDR3 protein: CASSQDGRTRGQHASTDTQYF
CDR3 DNA: TGTGCCAGCAGCCAAGATGGGCGCACGAGGGGACAGCACGCTAGCACAGATACGCAGTATTTT

clone size: -
J gene: TRBJ2-1
V gene: TRBV18
D gene: -
CDR3 protein: CASSGGRINEQFF
CDR3 DNA: TGTGCCAGCTCAGGGGGACGGATCAATGAGCAGTTCTTC

clone size: -
J gene: TRBJ2-4
V gene: TRBV6-5
D gene: TRBD1
CDR3 protein: CASSYTDRVSAKNIQYF
CDR3 DNA: TGTGCCAGCAGTTACACCGACAGGGTGTCGGCCAAAAACATTCAGTACTTC

clone size: -
J gene: TRBJ2-7
V gene: TRBV2
D gene: -
CDR3 protein: CASSVRKVGYEQYF
CDR3 DNA: TGTGCCAGCAGTGTCCGGAAGGTTGGCTACGAGCAGTACTTC

clone size: -
J gene: TRBJ2-1
V gene: TRBV12-3/TRBV12-4
D gene: TRBD2
CDR3 protein: CASSPTPLAGGAHEQFF
CDR3 DNA: TGTGCCAGCAGCCCCACGCCACTAGCGGGGGGGGCGCATGAGCAGTTCTTC

clone size: -
J gene: TRBJ2-1
V gene: TRBV5-6
D gene: -
CDR3 protein: CASSFGKSYNEQFF
CDR3 DNA: TGTGCCAGCAGCTTCGGAAAATCCTACAATGAGCAGTTCTTC

clone size: -
J gene: TRBJ2-1
V gene: TRBV9
D gene: TRBD2
CDR3 protein: CTSSETASGTSGYNEQFF
CDR3 DNA: TGTACCAGCAGCGAAACAGCGTCCGGGACTAGCGGTTACAATGAGCAGTTCTTC

clone size: few
J gene: TRBJ2-1
V gene: TRBV28
D gene: TRBD2
CDR3 protein: CASIDGRAYNEQFF
CDR3 DNA: TGTGCCAGCATCGATGGGAGGGCCTACAATGAGCAGTTCTTC

clone size: -
J gene: TRBJ1-1
V gene: TRBV10-1
D gene: -
CDR3 protein: CASSGQRNTEAFF
CDR3 DNA: TGCGCCAGCAGCGGACAGCGGAACACTGAAGCTTTCTTT

clone size: few
J gene: TRBJ1-5
V gene: TRBV7-2
D gene: TRBD1
CDR3 protein: CASTTQGIGQPQHF
CDR3 DNA: TGTGCCAGCACTACACAGGGGATCGGTCAGCCCCAGCATTTT

clone size: few
J gene: TRBJ2-6
V gene: TRBV28
D gene: -
CDR3 protein: CASSPNPAGANVLTF
CDR3 DNA: TGTGCCAGCAGCCCAAATCCGGCTGGGGCCAACGTCCTGACTTTC

clone size: -
J gene: TRBJ2-3
V gene: TRBV7-9
D gene: -
CDR3 protein: CASSSGPYTDTQYF
CDR3 DNA: TGTGCCAGCAGTTCCGGGCCCTACACAGATACGCAGTATTTT

clone size: many
J gene: TRBJ2-5
V gene: TRBV29-1
D gene: -
CDR3 protein: CSVEDSGETQYF
CDR3 DNA: TGCAGCGTTGAAGATTCCGGGGAGACCCAGTACTTC

clone size: -
J gene: TRBJ2-5
V gene: TRBV6-1
D gene: TRBD1
CDR3 protein: CASILDRGRETQYF
CDR3 DNA: TGTGCCAGCATCTTGGACAGGGGGCGAGAGACCCAGTACTTC

clone size: -
J gene: TRBJ2-1
V gene: TRBV18
D gene: -
CDR3 protein: CASSPQKRSSYNEQFF
CDR3 DNA: TGTGCCAGCTCACCACAGAAACGGAGCTCCTACAATGAGCAGTTCTTC

clone size: few
J gene: TRBJ2-5
V gene: TRBV7-2
D gene: TRBD1
CDR3 protein: CASVYNGQGRGTQYF
CDR3 DNA: TGTGCCAGCGTATATAATGGACAGGGCAGGGGGACCCAGTACTTC

clone size: few
J gene: TRBJ2-7
V gene: TRBV20-1
D gene: TRBD1
CDR3 protein: CSARDEQGALREQYF
CDR3 DNA: TGCAGTGCTAGAGATGAACAGGGGGCTCTTCGCGAGCAGTACTTC

clone size: -
J gene: TRBJ2-1
V gene: TRBV4-3
D gene: TRBD2
CDR3 protein: CASSQDDLAGRDEQFF
CDR3 DNA: TGCGCCAGCAGCCAAGATGATTTGGCAGGGAGGGATGAGCAGTTCTTC

clone size: once
J gene: TRBJ2-7
V gene: TRBV5-1
D gene: -
CDR3 protein: CASSLSGGQETLYF
CDR3 DNA: TGCGCCAGCAGCTTGTCGGGGGGACAAGAGACCCTGTACTTC

clone size: -
J gene: TRBJ1-1
V gene: TRBV5-1
D gene: TRBD1
CDR3 protein: CASSWEQGTEAFF
CDR3 DNA: TGCGCCAGCAGCTGGGAACAGGGGACTGAAGCTTTCTTT

clone size: -
J gene: TRBJ2-1
V gene: TRBV6-1
D gene: -
CDR3 protein: CASSEGEWGEQFF
CDR3 DNA: TGTGCCAGCAGTGAAGGGGAATGGGGTGAGCAGTTCTTC

clone size: -
J gene: TRBJ1-1
V gene: TRBV5-1
D gene: TRBD1
CDR3 protein: CASRVPGTENTEAFF
CDR3 DNA: TGCGCCAGCAGAGTCCCAGGGACAGAGAACACTGAAGCTTTCTTT

clone size: few
J gene: TRBJ2-6
V gene: TRBV24-1
D gene: -
CDR3 protein: CATSDPGQGGSSGANVLTF
CDR3 DNA: TGTGCCACCAGTGATCCTGGACAGGGCGGGAGCTCTGGGGCCAACGTCCTGACTTTC

clone size: few
J gene: TRBJ2-5
V gene: TRBV2
D gene: -
CDR3 protein: CASTLGSWGRGSETQYF
CDR3 DNA: TGTGCCAGCACTCTCGGATCTTGGGGCAGGGGATCAGAGACCCAGTACTTC

clone size: -
J gene: TRBJ2-7
V gene: TRBV15
D gene: -
CDR3 protein: CATSRDYGAHEQYF
CDR3 DNA: TGTGCCACCAGCAGAGATTATGGGGCCCACGAGCAGTACTTC

clone size: -
J gene: TRBJ1-5
V gene: TRBV20-1
D gene: -
CDR3 protein: CSARAGGSNQPQHF
CDR3 DNA: TGCAGTGCTAGAGCCGGTGGTAGCAATCAGCCCCAGCATTTT

clone size: few
J gene: TRBJ2-3
V gene: TRBV29-1
D gene: -
CDR3 protein: CSVGGVLGTDTQYF
CDR3 DNA: TGCAGCGTTGGTGGTGTATTAGGCACAGATACGCAGTATTTT

clone size: -
J gene: TRBJ2-7
V gene: TRBV11-3
D gene: -
CDR3 protein: CASSLDTREQYF
CDR3 DNA: TGTGCCAGCAGCTTAGATACCCGCGAGCAGTACTTC

clone size: many
J gene: TRBJ2-3
V gene: TRBV5-6
D gene: -
CDR3 protein: CASSLGSSGTDTQYF
CDR3 DNA: TGTGCCAGCAGCTTGGGGTCTAGCGGCACAGATACGCAGTATTTT

clone size: -
J gene: TRBJ2-4
V gene: TRBV20-1
D gene: -
CDR3 protein: CSARDTFEDEQYF
CDR3 DNA: TGCAGTGCTAGAGATACGTTCGAGGATGAGCAGTACTTC

clone size: -
J gene: TRBJ2-5
V gene: TRBV29-1
D gene: TRBD1
CDR3 protein: CSVGGQAETQYF
CDR3 DNA: TGCAGCGTGGGGGGACAGGCAGAGACCCAGTACTTC

clone size: few
J gene: TRBJ1-1
V gene: TRBV29-1
D gene: -
CDR3 protein: CSVRRGSGTEAFF
CDR3 DNA: TGCAGCGTCCGGCGGGGGTCGGGCACTGAAGCTTTCTTT

clone size: -
J gene: TRBJ2-5
V gene: TRBV9
D gene: -
CDR3 protein: CASSPRGETQETQYF
CDR3 DNA: TGTGCCAGCAGCCCAAGGGGAGAAACCCAAGAGACCCAGTACTTC

clone size: -
J gene: TRBJ1-1
V gene: TRBV9
D gene: -
CDR3 protein: CASSAYRDTEAFF
CDR3 DNA: TGTGCCAGCAGCGCCTACAGGGATACTGAAGCTTTCTTT

clone size: once
J gene: TRBJ2-1
V gene: TRBV28
D gene: -
CDR3 protein: CASTPWDSGEQFF
CDR3 DNA: TGTGCCAGCACCCCGTGGGACTCTGGCGAGCAGTTCTTC

clone size: few
J gene: TRBJ2-3
V gene: TRBV27
D gene: -
CDR3 protein: CASTRRPTDTQYF
CDR3 DNA: TGTGCCAGCACCCGGAGGCCCACAGATACGCAGTATTTT

clone size: few
J gene: TRBJ2-3
V gene: TRBV6-2/TRBV6-3
D gene: -
CDR3 protein: CASSRLFGDTQYF
CDR3 DNA: TGTGCCAGCAGCCGACTTTTTGGCGATACGCAGTATTTT

clone size: -
J gene: TRBJ2-1
V gene: TRBV7-2
D gene: -
CDR3 protein: CASSPGGGSFGNEQFF
CDR3 DNA: TGTGCCAGCAGCCCTGGGGGCGGGAGTTTCGGCAATGAGCAGTTCTTC

clone size: -
J gene: TRBJ1-4
V gene: TRBV29-1
D gene: -
CDR3 protein: CSAGGGMGEKLFF
CDR3 DNA: TGCAGCGCCGGCGGGGGTATGGGTGAAAAACTGTTTTTT

clone size: few
J gene: TRBJ2-4
V gene: TRBV7-2
D gene: -
CDR3 protein: CASSPKGGRGEQYF
CDR3 DNA: TGTGCCAGCAGCCCAAAGGGGGGGCGCGGAGAGCAGTACTTC

clone size: -
J gene: TRBJ1-2
V gene: TRBV3-1
D gene: TRBD1
CDR3 protein: CASKPQGGGGYTF
CDR3 DNA: TGTGCCAGCAAGCCTCAGGGGGGGGGTGGCTACACCTTC

clone size: many
J gene: TRBJ2-3
V gene: TRBV12-3/TRBV12-4
D gene: -
CDR3 protein: CASSPSAPDTQYF
CDR3 DNA: TGTGCCAGCAGTCCTAGCGCCCCAGATACGCAGTATTTT

clone size: few
J gene: TRBJ1-2
V gene: TRBV7-8
D gene: -
CDR3 protein: CASSQSQGNYGYTF
CDR3 DNA: TGTGCCAGCAGCCAATCTCAGGGGAACTATGGCTACACCTTC

clone size: -
J gene: TRBJ1-1
V gene: TRBV12-3/TRBV12-4
D gene: -
CDR3 protein: CASSSEAEAFF
CDR3 DNA: TGTGCCAGCAGCTCCGAGGCTGAAGCTTTCTTT

clone size: -
J gene: TRBJ2-2
V gene: TRBV7-3
D gene: -
CDR3 protein: CASSLQGGSGELFF
CDR3 DNA: TGTGCCAGCAGCCTACAGGGAGGGTCCGGGGAGCTGTTTTTT

clone size: many
J gene: TRBJ2-3
V gene: TRBV5-1
D gene: TRBD2
CDR3 protein: CASSPGLAGVPDTQYF
CDR3 DNA: TGCGCCAGCAGCCCCGGACTAGCGGGAGTCCCAGATACGCAGTATTTT